This record looks at one TCR beta chain sequence and its context. The CDR3 covers 16 residues. Germline assignment: CDR1 SGHDT and CDR2 YYEEEE. V was pared by 5 bases and J by 0 bases, with 15 bases between. There were only Caucasian adults among the donors, and all lived in Nashville, Tennessee. The sample comes from a study of shared clonotypes between healthy human individuals. Background on the study: Donors were a couple of women and a few men aged 18 to 49.

When replicate PCRs were run on unsorted PBMC, they used approximately 290 ng DNA, approximately 33,000 T cell genomes. Authors' processing steps: ImmunoSEQ gave junction-only sequences without quality scores, so filtering differed. The method was immunoSEQ multiplex PCR; TCRdb's version includes in-frame clones alone and lacks a portion of them. D and trimming were read from the DNA, whereas the V and J calls and clone size are those reported in that table. Of about half a million clones in the sample, around 80% were seen once. V is TRBV5-6 and J is TRBJ2-1; a possible D gene is TRBD1 (5 bases). Sequencing input: PBMCs. This clonotype originated in a woman aged 40 to 49 in good health. Some clones in this sample may be carry-over from other donors' samples. The CDR3 coding sequence is TGTGCCAGCAGAACCTGGGGCAAGGCCTCCTACAATGAGCAGTTCTTC. This codes for CASRTWGKASYNEQFF. Full variable domain (rest looked up from reference TRBV5-6 and TRBJ2-1): DAGVTQSPTHLIKTRGQQVTLRCSPKSGHDTVSWYQQALGQGPQFIFQYYEEEERQRGNFPDRFSGHQFPNYSSELNVNALLLGDSALYLCASRTWGKASYNEQFFGPGTRLTVL.